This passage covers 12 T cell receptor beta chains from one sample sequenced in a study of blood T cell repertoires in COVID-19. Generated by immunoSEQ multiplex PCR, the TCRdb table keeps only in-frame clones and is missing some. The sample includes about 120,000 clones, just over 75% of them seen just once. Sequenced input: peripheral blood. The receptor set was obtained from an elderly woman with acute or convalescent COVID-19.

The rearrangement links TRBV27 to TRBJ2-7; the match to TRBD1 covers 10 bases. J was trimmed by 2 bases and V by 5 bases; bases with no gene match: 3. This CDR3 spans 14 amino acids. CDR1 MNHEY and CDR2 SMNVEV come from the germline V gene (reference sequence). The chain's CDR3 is CASSRGQGTYEQYF. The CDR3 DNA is TGTGCCAGCAGTAGGGGACAGGGGACCTACGAGCAGTACTTC.

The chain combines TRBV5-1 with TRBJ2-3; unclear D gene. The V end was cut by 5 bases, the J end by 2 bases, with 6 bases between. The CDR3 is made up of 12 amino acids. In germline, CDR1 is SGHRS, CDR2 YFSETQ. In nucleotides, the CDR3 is TGCGCCAGCAGTGAGGACACAGATACGCAGTATTTT. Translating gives CASSEDTDTQYF. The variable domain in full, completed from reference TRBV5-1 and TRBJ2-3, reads KAGVTQTPRYLIKTRGQQVTLSCSPISGHRSVSWYQQTPGQGLQFLFEYFSETQRNKGNFPGRFSGRQFSNSRSEMNVSTLELGDSALYLCASSEDTDTQYFGPGTRLTVL.

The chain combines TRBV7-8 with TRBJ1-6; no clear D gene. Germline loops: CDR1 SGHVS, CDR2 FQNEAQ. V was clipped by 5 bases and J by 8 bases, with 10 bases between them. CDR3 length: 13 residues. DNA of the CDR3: TGTGCCAGCAGCCCGAAGAGGGATTCACCCCTCCACTTT. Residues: CASSPKRDSPLHF. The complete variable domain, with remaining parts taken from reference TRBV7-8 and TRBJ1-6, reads GAGVSQSPRYKVAKRGQDVALRCDPISGHVSLFWYQQALGQGPEFLTYFQNEAQLDKSGLPSDRFFAERPEGSVSTLKIQRTQQEDSAVYLCASSPKRDSPLHFGNGTRLTVT.

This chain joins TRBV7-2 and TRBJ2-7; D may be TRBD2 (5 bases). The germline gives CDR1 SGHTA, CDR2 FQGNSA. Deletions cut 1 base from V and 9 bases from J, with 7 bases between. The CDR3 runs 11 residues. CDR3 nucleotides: TGTGCCAGCAGCTTAGGCGGGCGGCAGTACTTC. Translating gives CASSLGGRQYF.

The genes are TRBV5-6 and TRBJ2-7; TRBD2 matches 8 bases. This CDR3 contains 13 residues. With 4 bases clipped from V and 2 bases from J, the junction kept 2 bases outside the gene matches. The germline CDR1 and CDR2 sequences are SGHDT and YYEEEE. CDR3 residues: CASSAGLAYEQYF. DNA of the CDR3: TGTGCCAGCAGCGCGGGACTAGCCTACGAGCAGTACTTC.

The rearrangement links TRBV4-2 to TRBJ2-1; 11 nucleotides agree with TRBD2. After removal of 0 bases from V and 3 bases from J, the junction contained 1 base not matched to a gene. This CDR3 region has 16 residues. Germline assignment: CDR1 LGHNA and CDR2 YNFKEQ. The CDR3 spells CASSQDGTSGYNEQFF. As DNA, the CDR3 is TGTGCCAGCAGCCAAGATGGGACTAGCGGCTACAATGAGCAGTTCTTC.

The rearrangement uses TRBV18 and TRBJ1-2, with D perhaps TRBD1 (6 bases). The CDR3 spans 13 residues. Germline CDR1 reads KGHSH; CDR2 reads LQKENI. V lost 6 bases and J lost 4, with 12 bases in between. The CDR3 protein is CASSPGHIYGYTF. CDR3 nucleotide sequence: TGTGCCAGCTCCCCGGGACACATCTATGGCTACACCTTC.

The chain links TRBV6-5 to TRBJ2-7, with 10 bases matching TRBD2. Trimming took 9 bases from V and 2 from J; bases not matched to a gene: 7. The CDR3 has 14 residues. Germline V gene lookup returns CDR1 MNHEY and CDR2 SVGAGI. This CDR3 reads CASHSGGLPYEQYF. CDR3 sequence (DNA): TGTGCCAGTCATAGCGGGGGGCTTCCCTACGAGCAGTACTTC.

DNA for the CDR3: TGCAGCGTGATGGGACAGGTTAATGAAAAACTGTTTTTT. It translates to CSVMGQVNEKLFF. This chain uses TRBV29-1 with TRBJ1-4; 8 nucleotides align to TRBD1. The germline V gene encodes CDR1 SQVTM and CDR2 ANQGSEA. Losses at the gene ends were 6 bases for V and 4 bases for J; bases not matched to a gene: 4. The CDR3 length is 13 residues.

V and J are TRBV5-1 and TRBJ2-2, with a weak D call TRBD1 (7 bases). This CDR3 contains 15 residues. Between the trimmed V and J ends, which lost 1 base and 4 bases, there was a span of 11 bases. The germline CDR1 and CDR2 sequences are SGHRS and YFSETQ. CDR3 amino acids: CASSLRQGGTGELFF. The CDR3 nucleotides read TGCGCCAGCAGCTTGAGGCAGGGGGGCACCGGGGAGCTGTTTTTT.

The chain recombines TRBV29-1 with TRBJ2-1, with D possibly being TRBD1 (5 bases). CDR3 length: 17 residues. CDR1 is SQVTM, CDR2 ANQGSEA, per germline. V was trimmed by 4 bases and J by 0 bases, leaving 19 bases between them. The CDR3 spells CSVADPTVRFSYNEQFF. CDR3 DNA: TGCAGCGTTGCCGATCCGACAGTTCGTTTCTCCTACAATGAGCAGTTCTTC.

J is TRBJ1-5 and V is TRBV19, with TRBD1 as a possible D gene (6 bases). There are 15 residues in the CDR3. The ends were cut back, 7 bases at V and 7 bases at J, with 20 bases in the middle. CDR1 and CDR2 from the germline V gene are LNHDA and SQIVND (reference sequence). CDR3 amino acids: CASNPLAGAGQPQHF. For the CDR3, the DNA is TGTGCCAGTAATCCGCTGGCGGGGGCAGGACAGCCCCAGCATTTT.